This T cell receptor (beta chain) was recovered during a study of T-cell memory formation after mild COVID-19. TCR alpha and TCR beta cDNA libraries carrying sample barcodes and UMIs were produced by 5'RACE using constant-segment primers. Using its own MiXCR run on the 5' RACE reads, TCRdb lists one record per CDR3 protein. The sample shows 140,000 to 150,000 distinct CDR3 sequences, 20% to 25% of them seen only once. Study results and limitations: From day 15 to 85, contracting clones were balanced between CD4 and CD8, whereas later expanders leaned toward CD4+.

The table lists this clonotype with a few counts. The antigen is not known. The CDR3 has 17 residues. The ends lost 7 bases at V and 5 bases at J; junction bases unmatched: 16. Germline V lookup: CDR1 SQVTM, CDR2 ANQGSEA. The chain employs TRBV29-1 and TRBJ2-2; 10 bases map to TRBD1. This TCR was sampled from an adult woman who had mild COVID-19 (a few samples of this study predate the infection). Cell type and time point are not known. The material sequenced was PBMCs or a T cell subset sorted from them (not recorded which). The CDR3 nucleotides read TGCAGCGCTCTAAAGACAGGGGGCGCGGTCGGGACCGGGGAGCTGTTTTTT. Its translation is CSALKTGGAVGTGELFF.